This entry describes one TCR beta chain. The antigen is unknown. V was shortened by 8 bases and J by 7 bases, with 11 bases between the two germline ends. CDR1 and CDR2 (germline): PRHDT, FYEKMQ (reference sequence). The CDR3 consists of 11 residues. The authors used template switching to add a universal primer site and gave cDNA unique molecular identifiers. MiXCR was run by TCRdb on the 5' RACE reads, yielding one entry per CDR3 protein. The table lists around 690,000 distinct CDR3 sequences, around 20% of them singletons. The sample is drawn from a study of identical twins. The study, taken as a whole, reports: Fewer insertions marked abundant cord blood beta clonotypes; young adult naive trended weakly, memory not at all.

These data were likewise used in another study, on T cells expressing NK-cell markers. In that study: The TCR beta repertoires were obtained from sorted CD3+CD56+NKG2C+, CD3+CD56+NKG2C- and CD3+CD56-NKG2C+ T cells. Seropositivity for HCMV was found in seven of the eight sequenced donors, with one seronegative.

The J gene is TRBJ1-1, the V gene TRBV13; D remains unclear. The receptor's source is a woman aged 18 to 35 in good health. Sequencing used PBMCs. CDR3 nucleotide sequence: TGTGCCAGCCTACGGGGAGTTGAAGCTTTCTTT. This codes for CASLRGVEAFF.